A single sample is the source of the 28 T cell receptor beta chains below, sequenced in a study of blood T cell repertoires in COVID-19. Profiling relied on immunoSEQ multiplex PCR, and the TCRdb table lists in-frame clones only, not all of them. Counted here are some 180,000 clones, nearly 80% occurring once; the ten biggest clones make up under 15%. The sample consisted of PBMCs or T cells enriched from blood (not recorded which). Receptor source: a man between 60 and 75 years old who had been exposed to COVID-19.

The chain has TRBV5-1 and TRBJ2-3; 12 bases line up with TRBD2. The CDR3 contains 18 residues. J lost 1 base, V lost 0 bases, and 6 bases had no gene match. Germline V gene lookup returns CDR1 SGHRS and CDR2 YFSETQ. This CDR3 is CASSLATSGRPGTDTQYF. CDR3 nucleotides: TGCGCCAGCAGCTTGGCCACTAGCGGGAGGCCTGGCACAGATACGCAGTATTTT.

V and J are TRBV7-3 and TRBJ2-2; no reliable D call. The V gene lost 3 bases and the J gene lost 2 bases, with 7 bases spanning the gap. Germline V gene sequence: CDR1 SGHTA, CDR2 FQGTGA. The CDR3 spans 14 residues. The CDR3 region is CASSFGSNTGELFF. The CDR3 nucleotides read TGTGCCAGCAGCTTTGGCAGTAACACCGGGGAGCTGTTTTTT.

The genes are TRBV15 and TRBJ2-3; 14 nucleotides agree with TRBD2. In germline, CDR1 is LNHNV, CDR2 YYDKDF (reference sequence). V was pared by 5 bases and J by 2 bases, with 12 bases of the junction left unmatched. This CDR3 has 19 amino acids. CDR3 bases: TGTGCCACCAGCCCCTCCGGGACTAGCGGGAGTGCTGACACAGATACGCAGTATTTT. Protein product: CATSPSGTSGSADTDTQYF.

This clone is a singleton in its sample. The chain carries TRBV7-3 and TRBJ2-2; perhaps TRBD2 as D (6 bases). V lost 5 bases to trimming and J lost 7 bases, with 23 bases between them. Germline CDR1 and CDR2: SGHTA and FQGTGA. The length of the CDR3 is 17 residues. The CDR3 nucleotides are TGTGCCAGCAGCACCAGGCCCGGGAGCTCGAGGAACGGGGAGCTGTTTTTT. This sequence encodes CASSTRPGSSRNGELFF.

This clone was detected only a few times. Other DNA sequences of this sample code for an identical CDR3. The V call is TRBV3-1 (or the pseudogene TRBV3-2), the J call TRBJ2-7; 11 positions agree with TRBD2. From germline, CDR1 is LGHDT and CDR2 YNNKEL (reference sequence). The CDR3 totals 15 residues. V gave up 1 base and J gave up 3 bases; unmatched junction bases: 2. This chain's CDR3 is CASSQGLAGLYEQYF. The CDR3, as DNA: TGTGCCAGCAGCCAAGGACTAGCGGGGCTCTACGAGCAGTACTTC.

The V and J genes are TRBV7-6 and TRBJ2-7; TRBD2 aligns across 11 bases. From germline, CDR1 is SGHVS and CDR2 FNYEAQ. The CDR3 is 15 residues long. V was pared by 5 bases and J by 0 bases, with 3 bases of the junction left unmatched. The CDR3 DNA is TGTGCCAGCAGCCAGGGACTAGCGGCCTCCTACGAGCAGTACTTC. Translated: CASSQGLAASYEQYF. The full variable domain, with the rest looked up from reference TRBV7-6 and TRBJ2-7, is GAGVSQSPRYKVTKRGQDVALRCDPISGHVSLYWYRQALGQGPEFLTYFNYEAQQDKSGLPNDRFSAERPEGSISTLTIQRTEQRDSAMYRCASSQGLAASYEQYFGPGTRLTVT.

The chain joins TRBV7-7 to TRBJ2-7; TRBD1 aligns across 10 bases. The V segment lost 3 bases and the J segment 7 bases; nucleotides outside the gene matches: 6. This CDR3 spans 14 amino acids. Germline V gene data show CDR1 as SSHAT and CDR2 as FNYEAQ (reference sequence). The chain's CDR3 is CASSFGTGVGEQYF. In DNA form, the CDR3 reads TGTGCCAGCAGCTTTGGGACAGGGGTCGGGGAGCAGTACTTC. The entire variable domain, with the rest obtained from reference TRBV7-7 and TRBJ2-7, is as follows: GAGVSQSPRYKVTKRGQDVTLRCDPISSHATLYWYQQALGQGPEFLTYFNYEAQPDKSGLPSDRFSAERPEGSISTLTIQRTEQRDSAMYRCASSFGTGVGEQYFGPGTRLTVT.

The chain is built from TRBV19 and TRBJ2-6, with D unclear. The germline V and J ends were trimmed by 0 bases and 5 bases, with 11 bases remaining between them. The CDR3 covers 16 residues. Germline V gives CDR1 LNHDA, CDR2 SQIVND (reference sequence). CDR3 in amino acids: CASSIDLTGWANVLTF. The CDR3 nucleotides read TGTGCCAGTAGTATAGATCTGACCGGGTGGGCCAACGTCCTGACTTTC.

V is TRBV5-5 and J is TRBJ2-5; D gene uncertain. From germline, CDR1 is SGHKS and CDR2 YYEKEE (reference sequence). The CDR3 consists of 15 residues. Trimming stripped 0 bases from V and 1 base from J, with 10 bases between. CDR3 region: CASSLAPNFQETQYF. Here the CDR3 DNA reads TGTGCCAGCAGCTTGGCCCCAAACTTCCAAGAGACCCAGTACTTC.

V usage is TRBV6-2 or TRBV6-3 and J usage is TRBJ1-5; D is possibly TRBD1 (5 bases). V lost 0 bases to trimming and J lost 7 bases, with 10 bases between them. CDR1 is MNHEY, CDR2 SVGEGT, per germline. The CDR3 extends over 14 amino acids. DNA of the CDR3: TGTGCCAGCAGTTACTCAGGTGGGGGGCAGCCCCAGCATTTT. Its protein product is CASSYSGGGQPQHF.

The V gene is TRBV9, the J gene TRBJ2-7; 11 nucleotides agree with TRBD2. The V gene end was trimmed by 0 bases and the J gene end by 2 bases; junction bases not matched to a gene: 7. CDR1 and CDR2 from the germline V gene are SGDLS and YYNGEE. The CDR3 is 17 residues long. The CDR3 is CASSVGPGLAGTYEQYF. The CDR3 region has the DNA TGTGCCAGCAGCGTAGGTCCAGGACTAGCGGGCACCTACGAGCAGTACTTC.

This chain joins TRBV19 and TRBJ2-7; 15 nucleotides agree with TRBD2. The CDR3 length is 13 residues. From germline, CDR1 is LNHDA and CDR2 SQIVND (reference sequence). The J segment lost 6 bases and the V segment lost 8 bases, leaving 2 bases of the junction unmatched. The CDR3 sequence: CASGGLAGGEQYF. DNA for the CDR3: TGTGCCAGTGGGGGACTAGCGGGAGGCGAGCAGTACTTC.

The chain employs TRBV5-1 and TRBJ2-2; 10 bases match TRBD1. CDR3 size: 19 residues. Germline-derived CDR1 and CDR2 are SGHRS and YFSETQ. V lost 4 bases to trimming and J lost 1 base; unmatched junction nucleotides: 13. The CDR3 sequence: CASSRGQGVQTLNTGELFF. The CDR3 region has the DNA TGCGCCAGCAGCAGAGGACAGGGGGTCCAAACCTTGAACACCGGGGAGCTGTTTTTT.

CDR3 sequence: CASSDPGLAGVMADTQYF. The DNA of the CDR3 is TGTGCCAGCAGTGACCCGGGACTAGCGGGAGTTATGGCAGATACGCAGTATTTT. V usage is TRBV28 and J usage is TRBJ2-3; the match to TRBD2 covers 14 bases. CDR3 size: 18 residues. From germline, CDR1 is MDHEN and CDR2 SYDVKM. The ends lost 5 bases at V and 4 bases at J; junction bases unmatched: 11.

This clone was observed a single time. The rearrangement links TRBV4-3 to TRBJ2-7, with D possibly TRBD1 on 6 matching bases. Deletions cut 3 bases from V and 7 bases from J, with 13 bases between. CDR1 is LGHNA and CDR2 is YSLEER in the germline V gene. The length of the CDR3 is 13 residues. CDR3 nucleotide sequence: TGCGCCAGCAGCCACACACAGGGTAGGGAGCAGTACTTC. Protein sequence: CASSHTQGREQYF.

This clone has only one observation. The sample carries other DNA sequences with the same CDR3. Written as DNA, the CDR3 is TGTGCCAGCAGTGCCGGACTAGCGGGTGGAGAGACCCAGTACTTC. The encoded protein is CASSAGLAGGETQYF. The rearrangement joins TRBV9 to TRBJ2-5; TRBD2 matches 11 bases. From germline, CDR1 is SGDLS and CDR2 YYNGEE. The CDR3 length is 15 residues. V was pared by 5 bases and J by 4 bases, with 7 bases of the junction left unmatched. Looking up the rest from reference TRBV9 and TRBJ2-5 gives the full variable domain: DSGVTQTPKHLITATGQRVTLRCSPRSGDLSVYWYQQSLDQGLQFLIQYYNGEERAKGNILERFSAQQFPDLHSELNLSSLELGDSALYFCASSAGLAGGETQYFGPGTRLLVL.

The chain couples TRBV18 to TRBJ1-5; 9 nucleotides agree with TRBD1. CDR3 length: 16 residues. V was pared by 5 bases and J by 1 base, with 6 bases of the junction left unmatched. From germline, CDR1 is KGHSH and CDR2 LQKENI. The CDR3 sequence is CASSSSGTGSNQPQHF. Written as DNA, the CDR3 is TGTGCCAGCTCATCCTCCGGGACAGGGAGCAATCAGCCCCAGCATTTT. The full variable domain, in which reference TRBV18 and TRBJ1-5 provide the parts outside the CDR3, is NAGVMQNPRHLVRRRGQEARLRCSPMKGHSHVYWYRQLPEEGLKFMVYLQKENIIDESGMPKERFSAEFPKEGPSILRIQQVVRGDSAAYFCASSSSGTGSNQPQHFGDGTRLSIL.

This clone was seen only once. The chain recombines TRBV7-9 with TRBJ1-4; D is unclear. This CDR3 has 15 residues. The V end was cut by 1 base, the J end by 0 bases, with 6 bases between. CDR1 is SEHNR and CDR2 is FQNEAQ in the germline V gene (reference sequence). DNA for the CDR3: TGTGCCAGCAGCTTAGGGAGTGCAACTAATGAAAAACTGTTTTTT. It translates to CASSLGSATNEKLFF.

The gene calls are TRBV19 and TRBJ2-1; D is unresolved. The V and J ends lost 9 bases and 0 bases respectively, with 21 bases between them. The CDR3 extends over 17 amino acids. CDR1 and CDR2 from the germline V gene are LNHDA and SQIVND (reference sequence). CDR3 bases: TGTGCCAGCCAAATCTTCTTACGCGGTCGCTCCTACAATGAGCAGTTCTTC. Residues: CASQIFLRGRSYNEQFF.

The table lists this clone with a few counts. Here the CDR3 reads CASSHLGRSSYNEQFF. CDR3 nucleotides: TGTGCCAGCAGCCATTTGGGGCGGAGCTCCTACAATGAGCAGTTCTTC. This chain links TRBV7-9 with TRBJ2-1, with D perhaps matching TRBD1 (5 bases). Germline CDR1 is SEHNR and CDR2 is FQNEAQ (reference sequence). V lost 5 bases, J lost 0 bases, and 14 bases lay in between. The CDR3 length is 16 residues.

This rearrangement joins TRBV7-9 to TRBJ1-1, with a weak D call TRBD1 (5 bases). The CDR3 consists of 15 residues. Between the trimmed V and J ends, which lost 10 bases and 4 bases, there was a span of 22 bases. Germline CDR1 is SEHNR and CDR2 is FQNEAQ (reference sequence). CDR3 sequence: CAINHGGVAGTEAFF. The CDR3 region has the DNA TGTGCCATAAACCATGGGGGGGTTGCGGGCACTGAAGCTTTCTTT.

The chain links TRBV7-2 to TRBJ1-2; possibly TRBD1 for D (5 bases). Between the trimmed V and J ends, which lost 1 base and 3 bases, there was a span of 9 bases. The germline CDR1 and CDR2 sequences are SGHTA and FQGNSA. There are 14 residues in the CDR3. The CDR3 sequence is CASSLDLQDYGYTF. CDR3 DNA sequence: TGTGCCAGCAGCTTAGATCTACAGGACTATGGCTACACCTTC.

The rearrangement uses TRBV6-6 and TRBJ1-3; 9 bases align to TRBD1. V was clipped by 2 bases and J by 2 bases; unmatched bases: 4. The V gene's germline CDR1 is MNHNY and CDR2 SVGAGI (reference sequence). This CDR3 has 16 residues. CDR3 bases: TGTGCCAGCAGTTACACTACAGGGGGCGCTGGAAACACCATATATTTT. Translating it yields CASSYTTGGAGNTIYF.

The rearrangement uses TRBV6-1 and TRBJ2-1; 10 nucleotides agree with TRBD1. Germline CDR1 and CDR2: MNHNS and SASEGT. This CDR3 is built from 16 residues. Trimming cost V 1 base and J 3 bases; bases outside gene matches: 3. CDR3 residues: CASSEETGGYYNEQFF. Written as DNA, the CDR3 is TGTGCCAGCAGTGAAGAGACAGGGGGCTACTACAATGAGCAGTTCTTC.

This chain joins TRBV19 and TRBJ2-7; tentatively, D is TRBD2 (6 bases). Trimming stripped 3 bases from V and 4 bases from J, with 13 bases between. Looked up from germline, CDR1 is LNHDA and CDR2 is SQIVND (reference sequence). The CDR3 length is 14 residues. The CDR3 loop reads CASSIVGSTYEQYF. CDR3 DNA sequence: TGTGCCAGTAGTATTGTCGGGAGTACTTACGAGCAGTACTTC. Looking up the rest from reference TRBV19 and TRBJ2-7 gives the full variable domain: DGGITQSPKYLFRKEGQNVTLSCEQNLNHDAMYWYRQDPGQGLRLIYYSQIVNDFQKGDIAEGYSVSREKKESFPLTVTSAQKNPTAFYLCASSIVGSTYEQYFGPGTRLTVT.

The rearrangement joins TRBV30 to TRBJ1-1; no clear D. Trimming took off 7 bases at V and 1 base at J, with 16 bases between the two ends. Germline V lookup: CDR1 GTSNPN, CDR2 SVGIG (reference sequence). This CDR3 is 14 amino acids long. CDR3 protein: CASRAPGENTEAFF. In DNA form, the CDR3 reads TGTGCCTCCAGAGCCCCGGGTGAGAACACTGAAGCTTTCTTT.

J is TRBJ1-5 and V is TRBV6-1, with D possibly TRBD1 on 5 matching bases. V was cut by 1 base and J by 4 bases, with 14 bases left in between. Looked up from germline, CDR1 is MNHNS and CDR2 is SASEGT. The CDR3 is 16 amino acids. CDR3 coding DNA: TGTGCCAGCAGTGAAGTGGGGGGTGGCGCAAATCAGCCCCAGCATTTT. Translation: CASSEVGGGANQPQHF.

V gene TRBV10-2 combines with J gene TRBJ2-7; TRBD1 might be the D (6 bases). Germline lookup yields CDR1 WSHSY and CDR2 SAAADI. Trimming removed 7 bases from V and 3 bases from J, with 22 bases in between. The CDR3 covers 16 residues. The CDR3 is CASIGGRSSLVYEQYF. The CDR3 coding sequence is TGCGCCAGCATTGGGGGCAGGTCATCCCTTGTCTACGAGCAGTACTTC.